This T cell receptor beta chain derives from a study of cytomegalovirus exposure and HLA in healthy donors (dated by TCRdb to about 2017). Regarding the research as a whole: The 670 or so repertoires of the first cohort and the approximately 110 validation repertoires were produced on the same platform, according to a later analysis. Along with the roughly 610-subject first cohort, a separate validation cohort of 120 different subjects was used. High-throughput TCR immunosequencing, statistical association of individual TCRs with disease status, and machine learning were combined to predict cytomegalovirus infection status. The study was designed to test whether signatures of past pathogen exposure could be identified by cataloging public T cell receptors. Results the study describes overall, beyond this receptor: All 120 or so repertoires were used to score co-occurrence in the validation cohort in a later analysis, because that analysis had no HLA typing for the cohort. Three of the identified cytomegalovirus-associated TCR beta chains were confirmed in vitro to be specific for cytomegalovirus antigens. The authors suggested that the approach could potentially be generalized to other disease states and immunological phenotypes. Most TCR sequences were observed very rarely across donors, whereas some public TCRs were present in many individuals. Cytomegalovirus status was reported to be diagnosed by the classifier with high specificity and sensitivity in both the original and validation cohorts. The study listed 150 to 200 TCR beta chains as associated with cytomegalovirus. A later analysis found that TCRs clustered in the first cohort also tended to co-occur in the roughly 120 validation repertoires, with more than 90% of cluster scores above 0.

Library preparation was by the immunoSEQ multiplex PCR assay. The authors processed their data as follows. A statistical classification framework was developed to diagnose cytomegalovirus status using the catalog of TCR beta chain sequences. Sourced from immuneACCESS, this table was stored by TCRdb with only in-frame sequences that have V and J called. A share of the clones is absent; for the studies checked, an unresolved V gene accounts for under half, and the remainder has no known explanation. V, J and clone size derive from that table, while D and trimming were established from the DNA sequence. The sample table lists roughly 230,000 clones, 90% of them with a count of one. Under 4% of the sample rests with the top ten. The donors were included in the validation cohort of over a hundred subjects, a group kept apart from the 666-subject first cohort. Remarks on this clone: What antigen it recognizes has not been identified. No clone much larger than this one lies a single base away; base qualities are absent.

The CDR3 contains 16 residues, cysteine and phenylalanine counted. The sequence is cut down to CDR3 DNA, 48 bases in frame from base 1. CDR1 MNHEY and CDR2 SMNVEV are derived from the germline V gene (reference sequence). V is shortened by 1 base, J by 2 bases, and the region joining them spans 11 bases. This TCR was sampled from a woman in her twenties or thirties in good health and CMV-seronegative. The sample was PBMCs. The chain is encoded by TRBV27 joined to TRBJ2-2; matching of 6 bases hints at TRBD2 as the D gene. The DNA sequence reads TGTGCCAGCAGTTTATTTATTAGCGGCAACACCGGGGAGCTGTTTTTT. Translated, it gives CASSLFISGNTGELFF.